This paragraph reports one T cell receptor (beta chain). This specimen belongs to a study of CD8+CD57+ T cells in acquired aplastic anemia. Genomic DNA constituted the template upon which TCR beta VDJ and CDR3 profiling was performed. TCRdb itself ran the reads through MiXCR, one entry per CDR3 protein. In the table there are under 200,000 distinct CDR3 sequences, 45% to 55% of which are singletons. Only patients with CD8+CD57+ cell expansion on flow cytometry were chosen for sequencing. There was no therapy given to any patient before the blood sampling took place. The germline CDR1 and CDR2 sequences are LNHDA and SQIVND (reference sequence). The V and J ends lost 6 bases and 2 bases respectively, with 17 bases between them. The CDR3 has 15 residues.

The chain has TRBV19 and TRBJ2-7; the D gene could be TRBD1 or TRBD2 (5 bases each). The TCR comes from a human donor with aplastic anemia. Sequencing input: sorted CD4+, CD8+, or CD8+CD57+ T cells (not recorded which) from PBMCs. The CDR3 nucleotides read TGTGCCAGTAGCCTTCGGGGCAGTAAGGCCTACGAGCAGTACTTC. This gives the protein CASSLRGSKAYEQYF.